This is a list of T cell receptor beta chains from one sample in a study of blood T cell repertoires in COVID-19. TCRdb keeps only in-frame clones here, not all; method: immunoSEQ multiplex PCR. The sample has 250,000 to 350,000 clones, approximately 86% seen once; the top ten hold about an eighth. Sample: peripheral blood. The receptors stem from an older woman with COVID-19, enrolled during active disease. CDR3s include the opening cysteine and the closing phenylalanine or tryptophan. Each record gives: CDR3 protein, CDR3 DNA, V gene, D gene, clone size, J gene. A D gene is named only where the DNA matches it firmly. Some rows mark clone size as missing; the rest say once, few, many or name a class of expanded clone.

CASSPRSGGTDTQYF TGTGCCAGCAGCCCCAGGTCGGGGGGCACAGATACGCAGTATTTT TRBV2 NA NA TRBJ2-3
CASSHHGQGTGGYTF TGTGCCAGCAGCCACCACGGGCAGGGGACAGGCGGCTACACCTTC TRBV11-2 TRBD1 once TRBJ1-2
CASSTGTLHSPLHF TGTGCCAGCAGTACCGGGACTCTCCATTCACCCCTCCACTTT TRBV6-6 NA NA TRBJ1-6
CASSLVGAVTEAFF TGTGCCAGCAGTTTAGTGGGGGCAGTTACTGAAGCTTTCTTT TRBV28 NA NA TRBJ1-1
CASTTAGQETQYF TGTGCCAGCACCACCGCGGGGCAAGAGACCCAGTACTTC TRBV5-6 NA NA TRBJ2-5
CASSSGGPMSGYTF TGCGCCAGCAGTTCAGGGGGCCCCATGTCTGGCTACACCTTC TRBV5-1 TRBD1 NA TRBJ1-2
CASSLARGTQYF TGTGCCAGCAGTTTGGCGCGAGGTACGCAGTATTTT TRBV12-3/TRBV12-4 NA NA TRBJ2-3
CSASGLQETQYF TGCAGTGCTAGTGGGCTGCAAGAGACCCAGTACTTC TRBV20-1 NA NA TRBJ2-5
CASRSGVGQETQYF TGTGCCAGCAGAAGCGGGGTTGGGCAAGAGACCCAGTACTTC TRBV6-5 TRBD2 few TRBJ2-5
CASSSRLSEQFF TGTGCCAGCAGCTCACGACTCTCAGAGCAGTTCTTC TRBV6-2/TRBV6-3 NA NA TRBJ2-1
CASSLRGGTHSGNTIYF TGTGCCAGCAGCTTACGTGGGGGGACCCACTCTGGAAACACCATATATTTT TRBV11-2 NA NA TRBJ1-3
CASSFQGENTEAFF TGCGCCAGCAGCTTCCAGGGTGAGAACACTGAAGCTTTCTTT TRBV5-1 NA NA TRBJ1-1
CASSKGQGALNEQFF TGTGCCAGCAGTAAGGGACAGGGGGCGTTGAATGAGCAGTTCTTC TRBV11-3 TRBD1 NA TRBJ2-1
CASSDEWTGENEQYF TGCGCCAGCAGCGACGAATGGACAGGGGAAAACGAGCAGTACTTC TRBV5-1 TRBD1 once TRBJ2-7
CASSEVMGGYTF TGTGCCAGCAGTGAAGTGATGGGCGGCTACACCTTC TRBV6-1 NA NA TRBJ1-2
CASSPRQGGSSNEQFF TGTGCCAGCTCACCGCGACAGGGGGGAAGCTCGAATGAGCAGTTCTTC TRBV18 TRBD1 NA TRBJ2-1
CASSVAGITDTQYF TGTGCCAGCAGCGTCGCGGGGATCACAGATACGCAGTATTTT TRBV9 NA NA TRBJ2-3
CASSPGWNSPLHF TGTGCCAGCAGCCCAGGGTGGAATTCACCCCTCCACTTT TRBV27 NA NA TRBJ1-6
CATSRGRGLYTEAFF TGTGCCACCAGCAGGGGCAGGGGTCTATACACTGAAGCTTTCTTT TRBV15 NA NA TRBJ1-1
CASSDRGPEQYF TGTGCCAGCAGTGATAGAGGTCCCGAGCAGTACTTC TRBV2 NA NA TRBJ2-7
CASSPTGKNANYGYTF TGTGCCAGCAGCCCCACAGGGAAAAATGCTAACTATGGCTACACCTTC TRBV3-1/TRBV3-2 NA NA TRBJ1-2
CASSARDRDSPLHF TGTGCCAGCAGTGCCCGGGACAGGGATTCACCCCTCCACTTT TRBV6-4 TRBD1 NA TRBJ1-6
CSVEDTQGASGYTF TGCAGCGTTGAAGATACACAGGGGGCAAGTGGCTACACCTTC TRBV29-1 TRBD1 NA TRBJ1-2
CASSKQGGYTF TGCGCCAGCAGTAAGCAGGGAGGCTACACCTTC TRBV10-1 NA NA TRBJ1-2
CASSRQTNTEAFF TGTGCCAGCAGCAGACAGACCAACACTGAAGCTTTCTTT TRBV6-5 NA NA TRBJ1-1
CASSPPLRGRNSPLHF TGTGCCAGCTCACCACCGCTTCGGGGTAGAAATTCACCCCTCCACTTT TRBV18 NA NA TRBJ1-6
CASSSKAQRAFF TGTGCCAGCAGCTCAAAGGCCCAGAGGGCTTTCTTT TRBV27 NA few TRBJ1-1
CASSPPNAGTGRDGYTF TGTGCCAGCAGTCCACCGAATGCCGGGACAGGTAGAGATGGCTACACCTTC TRBV28 TRBD1 NA TRBJ1-2
CAGGEQNTEAFF TGTGCCGGGGGGGAACAAAACACTGAAGCTTTCTTT TRBV2 NA NA TRBJ1-1
CASSQTMEDTQYF TGTGCCAGCAGCCAAACTATGGAAGATACGCAGTATTTT TRBV3-1/TRBV3-2 NA NA TRBJ2-3
CASSYRRQGAEQYF TGTGCCAGCAGTTACAGGCGGCAGGGGGCCGAGCAGTACTTC TRBV6-5 TRBD1 NA TRBJ2-7
CASTFTGEGYTF TGTGCCAGCACCTTTACAGGGGAAGGCTACACCTTC TRBV6-4 TRBD1 NA TRBJ1-2
CASSERGQNEKLFF TGCGCCAGCAGTGAACGGGGACAGAATGAAAAACTGTTTTTT TRBV10-2 TRBD1 NA TRBJ1-4
CASSLRRTGAREGGELFF TGTGCCAGCAGCCTCCGCCGGACAGGGGCGAGGGAGGGCGGGGAGCTGTTTTTT TRBV7-3 TRBD1 NA TRBJ2-2
CASSVEGTGEAFF TGTGCCAGCAGCGTAGAAGGGACAGGTGAAGCTTTCTTT TRBV9 TRBD1 NA TRBJ1-1
CASSYSTGGVLVGYTF TGTGCCAGCAGTTACTCGACAGGGGGCGTGTTGGTTGGCTACACCTTC TRBV6-5 TRBD1 NA TRBJ1-2
CASSPGTGGSSGANVLTF TGTGCCAGCAGCCCCGGGACAGGGGGATCCTCTGGGGCCAACGTCCTGACTTTC TRBV9 TRBD1 few TRBJ2-6
CASSPQRTSGGQETQYF TGTGCCAGCAGCCCGCAGAGGACTAGCGGGGGTCAAGAGACCCAGTACTTC TRBV7-2 TRBD2 once TRBJ2-5
CASSSLDF TGTGCCAGCAGTTCCCTCGATTTT TRBV12-3/TRBV12-4 NA NA TRBJ1-3
CASSHRFGDRNVYEQYF TGTGCCAGTAGTCACCGGTTCGGGGACAGAAACGTCTACGAGCAGTACTTC TRBV19 TRBD1 NA TRBJ2-7
CASRAGGFQETQYF TGTGCCAGCCGGGCGGGGGGGTTCCAAGAGACCCAGTACTTC TRBV5-4 TRBD2 NA TRBJ2-5
CASIETGIYEQYF TGTGCCAGCATCGAGACAGGGATCTACGAGCAGTACTTC TRBV6-6 TRBD1 NA TRBJ2-7
CASSIDLSSGRLMNTQYF TGTGCCAGTAGTATAGATCTGTCTAGCGGGAGACTGATGAATACGCAGTATTTT TRBV19 TRBD2 NA TRBJ2-3
CASSINSGGEQFF TGTGCCAGCAGCATCAACTCCGGGGGTGAGCAGTTCTTC TRBV7-2 NA NA TRBJ2-1
CASSLAGGSTDTQYF TGTGCCAGCAGTTTAGCGGGGGGGAGCACAGATACGCAGTATTTT TRBV2 TRBD2 NA TRBJ2-3